The 7 T cell receptor beta chains reported below all come from one sample, sequenced in a study of T cell changes during pregnancy in multiple sclerosis. Using immunoSEQ multiplex PCR, the repertoire was profiled, and TCRdb retains in-frame clones only, with some absent. This repertoire shows fewer than 65,000 clones, approximately 94% found once; its top ten account for around 0.3%. The input for sequencing was CD4+ T cells from peripheral blood mononuclear cells, taken in the third trimester of pregnancy. These receptors were collected from a female donor with multiple sclerosis, enrolled in a pregnancy study.

The chain couples TRBV27 to TRBJ1-5; TRBD1 might be the D (5 bases). Germline V gene data show CDR1 as MNHEY and CDR2 as SMNVEV (reference sequence). The CDR3 covers 15 residues. Trimming removed 3 bases from V and 1 base from J, with 10 bases in between. The CDR3 is CASSFSGLSNQPQHF. CDR3 nucleotide sequence: TGTGCCAGCAGTTTCTCAGGGCTCAGCAATCAGCCCCAGCATTTT.

The chain employs TRBV11-1 and TRBJ2-7, with a weak D call TRBD1 (5 bases). The CDR3 loop spans 15 amino acids. Trimming stripped 3 bases from V and 6 bases from J, with 18 bases between. Germline assignment: CDR1 SGHAT and CDR2 FQDESV (reference sequence). The CDR3 loop reads CASSLYQGEGGEQYF. CDR3 in DNA: TGTGCCAGCAGCTTGTATCAAGGGGAAGGTGGCGAGCAGTACTTC.

This clone was seen once. The rearrangement links TRBV6-1 to TRBJ2-5; 13 nucleotides match TRBD2. After removal of 6 bases from V and 5 bases from J, the junction contained 3 bases not matched to a gene. Germline V gene sequence: CDR1 MNHNS, CDR2 SASEGT. CDR3 length: 14 amino acids. The CDR3 nucleotides read TGTGCCAGCAGCCTGACTAGCGGGAGGGAGACCCAGTACTTC. It yields the protein CASSLTSGRETQYF.

The chain recombines TRBV7-8 with TRBJ2-1, with TRBD1 matching over 8 bases. The CDR3 length is 15 residues. Trimming removed 5 bases from V and 7 bases from J; junction bases left unmatched: 10. The germline V gene has CDR1 SGHVS and CDR2 FQNEAQ. Written as DNA, the CDR3 is TGTGCCAGCAGCCCTAAGACAGGGGAGAGGAATGAGCAGTTCTTC. Translating gives CASSPKTGERNEQFF.

This chain joins TRBV7-2 and TRBJ2-7, with 9 bases aligning to TRBD1. V was clipped by 4 bases and J by 7 bases; unmatched bases: 14. The CDR3 is made up of 16 amino acids. CDR1 SGHTA and CDR2 FQGNSA come from the germline V gene. CDR3 sequence (DNA): TGTGCCAGCAGCTCTAGGGGGACAGGGAGGGTCGGTGAGCAGTACTTC. Its translation is CASSSRGTGRVGEQYF.

The DNA of the CDR3 is TGTGCCAGCAGTGTCACACAGGGGCATGGGGAGCTGTTTTTT. Encoded protein: CASSVTQGHGELFF. This chain links TRBV2 with TRBJ2-2, with TRBD1 matching over 7 bases. Germline V CDR1 and CDR2: SNHLY, FYNNEI. The CDR3 consists of 14 residues. Trimming cost V 4 bases and J 8 bases; bases outside gene matches: 7. The whole variable domain, remainder taken from reference TRBV2 and TRBJ2-2, is EPEVTQTPSHQVTQMGQEVILRCVPISNHLYFYWYRQILGQKVEFLVSFYNNEISEKSEIFDDQFSVERPDGSNFTLKIRSTKLEDSAMYFCASSVTQGHGELFFGEGSRLTVL.

This sequence joins TRBV6-1 and TRBJ1-3; D possibly corresponds to TRBD1 (6 bases). Germline-derived CDR1 and CDR2 are MNHNS and SASEGT. There are 15 residues in the CDR3. V lost 3 bases to trimming and J lost 4 bases, with 13 bases between them. This chain's CDR3 is CASSDSTGGGNTIYF. DNA of the CDR3: TGTGCCAGCAGTGACTCGACAGGAGGCGGAAACACCATATATTTT.